The 8 T cell receptor beta chains in this list originate from one sample, sequenced in a study of cytomegalovirus exposure and HLA in healthy donors. PCR employed 60 Vbeta and 13 Jbeta primers. Assay used: immunoSEQ multiplex PCR; TCRdb lists only in-frame clones, some missing. This sample has some 190,000 clones; more than 85% occur once, and the top ten carry 1.5% to 2%. Sequencing was performed on PBMCs. All receptors come from a woman in her late teens or twenties in good health and CMV-seronegative.

The CDR3 loop reads CASSEGQGFPEAFF. The DNA of the CDR3 is TGTGCCAGCAGCGAGGGACAGGGGTTCCCTGAAGCTTTCTTT. The genes are TRBV7-8 and TRBJ1-1; 10 bases are a match to TRBD1. Germline-derived CDR1 and CDR2 are SGHVS and FQNEAQ. This CDR3 has 14 amino acids. J gave up 6 bases and V 5 bases, and 6 bases lay outside the gene matches. Using reference TRBV7-8 and TRBJ1-1 for the parts outside the CDR3, the full variable domain is GAGVSQSPRYKVAKRGQDVALRCDPISGHVSLFWYQQALGQGPEFLTYFQNEAQLDKSGLPSDRFFAERPEGSVSTLKIQRTQQEDSAVYLCASSEGQGFPEAFFGQGTRLTVV.

The CDR3 protein is CASSSTADYGYTF. CDR3 DNA sequence: TGTGCCAGCAGTTCAACAGCAGACTATGGCTACACCTTC. The chain couples TRBV6-5 to TRBJ1-2; no clear D. Between the trimmed V and J ends, which lost 4 bases and 3 bases, there was a span of 9 bases. From germline, CDR1 is MNHEY and CDR2 SVGAGI. The CDR3 loop spans 13 amino acids.

This clone was seen a few times. The chain couples TRBV6-6 to TRBJ2-7; 8 positions agree with TRBD1. V was clipped by 6 bases and J by 2 bases; unmatched bases: 12. This CDR3 region has 16 residues. Per germline, CDR1 MNHNY and CDR2 SVGAGI (reference sequence). The DNA for the CDR3 is TGTGCCAGCAGCCCCCTGGGGACAGGTTACCCCTACGAGCAGTACTTC. Residues: CASSPLGTGYPYEQYF.

The rearrangement joins TRBV5-1 to TRBJ1-6; no clear D. The CDR3 is 16 residues long. Germline V gene data show CDR1 as SGHRS and CDR2 as YFSETQ. V was shortened by 0 bases and J by 7 bases, with 14 bases between the two germline ends. CDR3 residues: CASSLDVGRRNSPLHF. The CDR3 region has the DNA TGCGCCAGCAGCTTGGATGTGGGCCGCCGGAATTCACCCCTCCACTTT.

The V gene is TRBV19, the J gene TRBJ2-1, with D possibly matching TRBD1 (7 bases). The ends were cut back, 4 bases at V and 9 bases at J, with 16 bases in the middle. The germline gives CDR1 LNHDA, CDR2 SQIVND (reference sequence). This CDR3 has 14 residues. This CDR3 is CASSSSGAGGEQFF. Written as DNA, the CDR3 is TGTGCCAGTAGTAGCTCGGGGGCAGGGGGTGAGCAGTTCTTC.

The chain uses TRBV27 and TRBJ1-2, with D possibly TRBD1 on 5 matching bases. V lost 3 bases and J 7 bases, leaving 15 bases between the germline ends. CDR3 size: 14 residues. Looked up from germline, CDR1 is MNHEY and CDR2 is SMNVEV (reference sequence). The CDR3 region has the DNA TGTGCCAGCAGTTTGCCCGGAGGGGTGGGTGGCTACACCTTC. It is translated as CASSLPGGVGGYTF.

This clone was detected once. V usage is TRBV9 and J usage is TRBJ2-2; D unresolved. V lost 0 bases and J 6 bases, leaving 6 bases between the germline ends. Germline V gene lookup returns CDR1 SGDLS and CDR2 YYNGEE. The CDR3 is 13 amino acids. The CDR3 DNA follows: TGTGCCAGCAGCGTAGGAGTCGCCGGGGAGCTGTTTTTT. This sequence encodes CASSVGVAGELFF.

The genes are TRBV13 and TRBJ2-1, with D perhaps TRBD1 (5 bases). Germline V lookup: CDR1 PRHDT, CDR2 FYEKMQ (reference sequence). V lost 0 bases, J lost 3 bases, and 9 bases lay in between. The CDR3 runs 15 residues. CDR3 DNA sequence: TGTGCCAGCAGCTTAGGGGGGCGCTTCTACAATGAGCAGTTCTTC. Its protein product is CASSLGGRFYNEQFF.